The clone carrying this T cell receptor (beta chain) turned up a few times. Its cognate antigen is unknown. This sample stems from a study of cytomegalovirus exposure and HLA in healthy donors. Findings and limits, study-wide: Based on reports, TCR beta sequences accurately predicted HLA-A and HLA-B alleles for most subjects.

The PCR was carried out with 60 Vbeta primers and 13 Jbeta primers. Sequencing used immunoSEQ multiplex PCR; TCRdb keeps in-frame clones, though not all of them. The sample has around 89,000 clones, approximately 80% seen once. The CDR3 consists of 13 residues. J gave up 4 bases and V 6 bases, and 4 bases lay outside the gene matches. CDR1 and CDR2 from the germline V gene are MDHEN and SYDVKM. The receptor's source is a man aged 35 to 55 in good health and CMV-seronegative. The chain links TRBV28 to TRBJ2-7, with 9 bases lining up with TRBD1. Sequencing was carried out using PBMCs. CDR3 protein: CASRDDRGYEQYF. DNA of the CDR3: TGTGCCAGCAGAGACGACAGGGGGTACGAGCAGTACTTC.